What follows is one TCR beta chain and its context. V dropped 6 bases and J dropped 10; count of bases not matched to a gene: 13. From germline, CDR1 is MNHEY and CDR2 SVGAGI. This CDR3 has 15 residues. As processed by the authors: Scientists estimated how many nucleated cells there were by amplifying reference gene primers. Produced via immunoSEQ multiplex PCR; TCRdb's table is partial and in-frame only. The DNA gave D and trimming, while V, J and clone size come from that table. The repertoire includes 200,000 to 250,000 clones, approximately 90% of them detected once, and 6% to 6.5% sits in the top ten. The sample comes from a study of blood T cell repertoires in COVID-19. Study in general: The cDNA or gDNA used as material had been derived from T cells, B-cell-depleted T cells, or PBMCs.

V and J are TRBV6-5 and TRBJ1-5, with TRBD1 matching over 9 bases. The sequence was collected from a woman in her thirties with COVID-19, enrolled during active disease. Material: peripheral blood. CDR3 in amino acids: CASSDTGQGASPQHF. For the CDR3, the DNA is TGTGCCAGCAGCGACACGGGACAGGGAGCATCACCCCAGCATTTT.